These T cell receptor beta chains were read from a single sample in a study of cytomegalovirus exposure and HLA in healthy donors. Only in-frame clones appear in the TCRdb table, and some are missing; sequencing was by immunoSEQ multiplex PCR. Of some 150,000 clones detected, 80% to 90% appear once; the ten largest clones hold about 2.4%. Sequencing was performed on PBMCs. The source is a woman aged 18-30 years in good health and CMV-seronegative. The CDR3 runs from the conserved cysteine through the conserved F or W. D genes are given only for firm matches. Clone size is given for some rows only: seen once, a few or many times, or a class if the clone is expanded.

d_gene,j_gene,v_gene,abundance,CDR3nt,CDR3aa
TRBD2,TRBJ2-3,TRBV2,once,TGTGCCAGCAGGGTTAGAGCGGGAGTTGGGACAGATACGCAGTATTTT,CASRVRAGVGTDTQYF
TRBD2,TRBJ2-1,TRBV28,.,TGTGCCGGCCCCCGGCTAGCGGGAGGGAGGGGATTAAATGAGCAGTTCTTC,CAGPRLAGGRGLNEQFF
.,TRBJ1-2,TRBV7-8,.,TGTGCCAGCAGCTTAGAACGGGACTATGGCTACACCTTC,CASSLERDYGYTF
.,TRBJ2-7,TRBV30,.,TGTGCCTGGGAAGGACCTCCCGCGGGAGAGCAGTACTTC,CAWEGPPAGEQYF
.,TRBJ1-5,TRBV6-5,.,TGTGCCAGTGTGGGACTCCCCGGCAATCAGCCCCAGCATTTT,CASVGLPGNQPQHF
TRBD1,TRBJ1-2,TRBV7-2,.,TGTGCCAGCAGCGTCACAGGGGTGGATAACTATGGCTACACCTTC,CASSVTGVDNYGYTF
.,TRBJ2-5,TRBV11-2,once,TGTGCCAGCAGCTTCGAGAGACTGGCGGAGACCCAGTACTTC,CASSFERLAETQYF
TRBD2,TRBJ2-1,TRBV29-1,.,TGCAGCGGCCGACTAGCGGGAGGTAATGAGCAGTTCTTC,CSGRLAGGNEQFF
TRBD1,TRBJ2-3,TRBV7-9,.,TGTGCCAGCAGCCAGCGACAGGGTCCCCCTTCTAGCACAGATACGCAGTATTTT,CASSQRQGPPSSTDTQYF
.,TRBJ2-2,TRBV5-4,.,TGTGCCAGCAGCTTGGACGGAAGGGGGAACACCGGGGAGCTGTTTTTT,CASSLDGRGNTGELFF
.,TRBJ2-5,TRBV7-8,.,TGTGCCACCAGCCTAGGGGCAGGTCTACCCCAAGAGACCCAGTACTTC,CATSLGAGLPQETQYF
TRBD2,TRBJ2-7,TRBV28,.,TGTGCCAGCAGCTTACCGGGACTAGCGATATACGAGCAGTACTTC,CASSLPGLAIYEQYF
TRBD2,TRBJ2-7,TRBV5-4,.,TGTGCCAGCAGCTCTAGGACGGGAGGTAGCGCACTCTACGAGCAGTACTTC,CASSSRTGGSALYEQYF
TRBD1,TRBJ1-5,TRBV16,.,TGTGCCACCTCCGGAGACAGGGTTCAGCCCCAGCATTTT,CATSGDRVQPQHF
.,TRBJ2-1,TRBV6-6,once,TGTGCCAGCAGAACCGGGACACTGAATGAGCAGTTCTTC,CASRTGTLNEQFF
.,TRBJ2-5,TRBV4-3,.,TGCGCCAGCAGCCAAGATCTAGGTTTGCAAGAGACCCAGTACTTC,CASSQDLGLQETQYF
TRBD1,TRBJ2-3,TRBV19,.,TGTGCCAGTAGTTTGGGACAGGGGACAGATACGCAGTATTTT,CASSLGQGTDTQYF
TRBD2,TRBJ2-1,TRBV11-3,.,TGTGCCAGCAGCTTAGGCTTCGGGACTAGCGAGTACAATGAGCAGTTCTTC,CASSLGFGTSEYNEQFF
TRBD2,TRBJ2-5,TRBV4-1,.,TGCGCCAGCAGTGGACAGCGGGGGCTGGGGGAGACCCAGTACTTC,CASSGQRGLGETQYF
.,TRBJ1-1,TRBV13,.,TGTGCCAGCAGCCCCGACAGCAACACTGAAGCTTTCTTT,CASSPDSNTEAFF
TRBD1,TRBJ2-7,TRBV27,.,TGTGCCAGCAGCAAACTAGACAGGGGGGAGCAGTACTTC,CASSKLDRGEQYF
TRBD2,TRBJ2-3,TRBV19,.,TGTGCCAGTAGGAGTACTAGCGGGAGGGATACAGATACGCAGTATTTT,CASRSTSGRDTDTQYF
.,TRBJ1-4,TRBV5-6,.,TGTGCCAGCAGCCTCGGACACCTCAATGAAAAACTGTTTTTT,CASSLGHLNEKLFF
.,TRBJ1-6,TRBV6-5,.,TGTGCCAGCGGCCAGGAGGGGACCTCTCCTTCACCCCTCCACTTT,CASGQEGTSPSPLHF
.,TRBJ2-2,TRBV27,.,TGTGCCAGCAGTTTATCGAGGGACTCCGGGGAGCTGTTTTTT,CASSLSRDSGELFF
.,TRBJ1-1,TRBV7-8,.,TGTGCCAGCAGCTCCCTAGCGGGGGTTGGAGAAGCTTTCTTT,CASSSLAGVGEAFF
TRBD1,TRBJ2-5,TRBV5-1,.,TGCGCCAGCAGCTGGGGGACAGGGTACCAAGAGACCCAGTACTTC,CASSWGTGYQETQYF